This TCR beta chain emerged from a study of post-analysis software for immune sequencing data. Turning to the study itself: Recorded disease courses covered relapsing-remitting, secondary progressive and progressive-relapsing multiple sclerosis. Some patients had no subtype annotation. Study-wide results and caveats: Roughly five TRBV segments appeared more often in patients than in controls, and TRBV5-6, TRBV5-1 and TRBV20-1 were among these. Normalized Chao1 diversity in multiple sclerosis patients fell significantly below that of controls.

The V gene lost 1 base and the J gene lost 0 bases, with 10 bases spanning the gap. The CDR3 loop spans 15 amino acids. Germline V lookup: CDR1 SGHRS, CDR2 YFSETQ. Of note for this clonotype: Its target is unknown.

The library was made from cDNA and included unique molecular identifiers. The yield from roughly 1 to 10 million T cells was 500,000 or so cDNA molecules in total. TCRdb re-derived calls from the PCR reads in MiXCR, one entry per CDR3 protein. This sample has 820,000 or so distinct CDR3 sequences, with approximately 50% found just once. The chain has TRBV5-1 and TRBJ1-2; D call uncertain. The TCR sequence derives from a girl aged 10-17 years with multiple sclerosis. Sequencing was carried out using blood. This chain's CDR3 is CASSLTEDTNYGYTF. The CDR3 coding sequence is TGCGCCAGCAGCTTGACAGAGGATACTAACTATGGCTACACCTTC.